This T cell receptor (beta chain) appears in the sequencing data of a study of regulatory T cells in long-lasting Graves disease listed by TCRdb under 2021. Turning to the overall study: Persistent Graves' disease meant more than 5 years of antithyroid drug treatment with TSH receptor autoantibodies that stayed positive. Peripheral blood TCR sequencing and RNA sequencing compared persistent Graves' disease patients with newly diagnosed Graves' disease patients. The study was registered as a clinical trial and conducted in China. TCR sequencing covered some 13 persistent and approximately 20 newly diagnosed Graves' disease patients, approximately 33 samples in total. Persistent Graves' disease patients in the clinical cohort had taken antithyroid drugs for about 10.3 years on average.

What the study reported, not specific to this receptor: As a limitation, the authors acknowledged that the small sample size may reduce accuracy. Compared with newly diagnosed patients, patients with persistent Graves' disease had lower TCR Shannon entropy and fewer highly expanded clones, which suggests clonal expansion. A larger number of public clonotypes was shared among persistent patients (around 2,500) than among newly diagnosed patients (roughly 930). The study examined only peripheral blood because the primary lesion, thyroid tissue, could not be accessed. Sequencing and analysis were limited to the TCR beta chain.

This clonotype was seen repeatedly, ten times or more. This clone's antigen is unknown. Nothing much larger sits one base from this clone, and base qualities are not available. Per the publication, the time point label means: persistent/refractory GD, antithyroid drugs over 5 years with positive TRAb. RNA was extracted from PBMCs in TRIzol for both TCR sequencing and RNA sequencing. Graves' disease was diagnosed according to American Thyroid Association guidelines. Patients were recruited from an endocrinology department in Xi'an, China. Each patient gave roughly 8.4 milliliters of peripheral blood, collected in an EDTA anticoagulant tube. Ficoll Paque Plus density gradient separation was used to isolate PBMCs, and no further T cell sorting was performed. An Agilent 2100 Bioanalyzer and agarose gel were used to check RNA quality, while a NanoDrop 2000 measured RNA concentration. Libraries came from multiplex PCR. Data came from an Illumina HiSeq 4000. iRepertoire HTBI primers and Arm-PCR amplification of CDR3 regions were used to construct TCR beta libraries. Gel purification was performed on PCR products prior to sequencing. On the study's bioinformatics: Gene usage analysis of CDR3 amino acid clonotypes used the approximately 56 TRBV and about 15 TRBJ segments found across samples. COPE and FqMerger were used to merge the filtered high-quality paired reads into contigs. BLAST was used to align contigs to the IMGT TRBV, TRBD and TRBJ reference genes, and CDR3 was defined following IMGT. Clonotypes above 0.1% frequency were classified as highly expanded clones. Shannon entropy served as the measure of repertoire diversity, while the Gini coefficient captured V-J evenness. A clonotype was considered public if more than one individual shared it. TCRdb reworked the public reads: Q25 trimming with fastp, MiXCR clone assembly, productive beta chains retained. Records with the same CDR3 protein are collapsed into one entry carrying the most frequent genes and DNA. The V and J calls come from TCRdb's annotation, not from the publication. The sample profile shows approximately 360,000 distinct CDR3 sequences; roughly 25% of them were found once. The top ten constitute 25% to 30% of the sample.

This specimen consisted of peripheral blood mononuclear cells (PBMCs), obtained when the disease was refractory, from a patient treated with antithyroid drugs. This TCR was recovered from a woman in her 40s with Graves disease. Donor details come from another sample of the same person, matched by shared clones.

The DNA sequence is TGTGCCATCAGTGAGTCTACTAGACAAGAGACCCAGTACTTC. Its translation is CAISESTRQETQYF. The V and J genes are TRBV10-3 and TRBJ2-5; 5 matching bases give a weak D call of TRBD2. For CDR1 and CDR2, the germline V gene lists ENHRY and SYGVKD. V is clipped by 0 bases and J by 2 bases, and the sequence between their germline boundaries is 7 bases long. The CDR3 runs 14 amino acids, cysteine and phenylalanine included. The entry retains the CDR3 DNA only, 42 bases that are in frame from base 1.